This TCR delta chain was recovered during a study of gamma delta lymphoproliferative disorders and STAT genes. Looking at the study overall: Delta libraries were made per EuroClonality-NGS working group procedure.

Whole-study results and caveats: Delta repertoires did not separate groups, but patient gamma repertoires clustered apart. Nearly all major patient gamma and delta clonotypes were public; only a couple of gamma clonotypes were disease-private.

TCRdb called clones anew from the multiplex PCR reads with CATT. The sample carries roughly 3,100 delta-chain clones, more than 0.95% recorded once. This clone showed up just a few times. Its antigen is undetermined. One base separates it from a far larger clone, so it is likely a read error. Other DNA sequences within the sample encode an identical CDR3. The receptor sequences were amplified from genomic DNA of peripheral blood mononuclear cells. Age- and sex-matched healthy adult donors provided control blood. The sample was blood. The source of this sequence is a human donor in good health.

The CDR3 region has the DNA TGCGCCTGTGACACCGTCAGAGACTGGGGGACTGGATCCTGGGACACCCGACAGATGTTTTTC. This encodes CACDTVRDWGTGSWDTRQMFF. The chain carries TRDV2 and TRDJ3, with 9 bases fitting TRDD3. The CDR3 has 21 amino acids. Germline CDR1 reads GEAIGNYY; CDR2 reads EKD.